Listed below are T cell receptor beta chains from one sample, sequenced in a study of regulatory dendritic cells for organ transplantation. The protocol was immunoSEQ multiplex PCR, while the TCRdb copy is restricted to in-frame clones and leaves out a portion. The sample has about 21,000 clones; approximately 85% are singletons. What these receptors recognize is not known. Sequencing was done on a sample of naive CD4+ T cells from blood cultured with regulatory dendritic cells. The receptors derive from a human donor in good health. The CDR3 runs from the conserved cysteine through the conserved F or W. Each record gives: V gene, clone size, D gene, J gene, CDR3 DNA, CDR3 protein. The D gene is left open where the match is weak. Part of the rows lack a size; the others show once, few, many or a class for expanded clones.

v_gene: TRBV7-2; abundance: .; d_gene: .; j_gene: TRBJ2-3; CDR3nt: TGTGCCAGCAGCGCCACGGCTTTCGGCGATACGCAGTATTTT; CDR3aa: CASSATAFGDTQYF
v_gene: TRBV30; abundance: .; d_gene: .; j_gene: TRBJ1-5; CDR3nt: TGTGCCTGGAGTGTACGGGGTAATCAGCCCCAGCATTTT; CDR3aa: CAWSVRGNQPQHF
v_gene: TRBV29-1; abundance: .; d_gene: .; j_gene: TRBJ2-4; CDR3nt: TGCAGCGTTGCGGGCCTCCCGGGACCCTCTGGCATTCAGTACTTC; CDR3aa: CSVAGLPGPSGIQYF
v_gene: TRBV6-6; abundance: .; d_gene: .; j_gene: TRBJ2-7; CDR3nt: TGTGCCAGCAGTTACGAGACCCACTACGAGCAGTACTTC; CDR3aa: CASSYETHYEQYF
v_gene: TRBV18; abundance: .; d_gene: .; j_gene: TRBJ2-3; CDR3nt: TGTGCCAGCTCCATACTACCGGGGCCGAGCACAGATACGCAGTATTTT; CDR3aa: CASSILPGPSTDTQYF
v_gene: TRBV28; abundance: .; d_gene: .; j_gene: TRBJ2-7; CDR3nt: TGTGCCAGCAGTTTAAAGGGTGGGGAGCAGTACTTC; CDR3aa: CASSLKGGEQYF
v_gene: TRBV15; abundance: .; d_gene: TRBD1; j_gene: TRBJ1-3; CDR3nt: TGTGCCACGACACAGGGGGCGCAAGGAAACACCATATATTTT; CDR3aa: CATTQGAQGNTIYF
v_gene: TRBV7-2; abundance: .; d_gene: .; j_gene: TRBJ1-2; CDR3nt: TGTGCCAGCATAACTGGCGGGGTTCCGGATGGCTACACCTTC; CDR3aa: CASITGGVPDGYTF
v_gene: TRBV29-1; abundance: .; d_gene: .; j_gene: TRBJ2-7; CDR3nt: TGCAGCGTTGACGGCAGGGGCTACGAGCAGTACTTC; CDR3aa: CSVDGRGYEQYF
v_gene: TRBV5-6; abundance: once; d_gene: .; j_gene: TRBJ1-2; CDR3nt: TGTGCCAGCAGCTTGGGTGGACAGAGGAACTATGGCTACACCTTC; CDR3aa: CASSLGGQRNYGYTF
v_gene: TRBV10-3; abundance: .; d_gene: .; j_gene: TRBJ2-3; CDR3nt: TGTGCCATCAGTGAACGACAAAGCAGCACAGATACGCAGTATTTT; CDR3aa: CAISERQSSTDTQYF
v_gene: TRBV4-2; abundance: .; d_gene: .; j_gene: TRBJ1-2; CDR3nt: TGTGCCAGCAGCCAAGACTTCAGGGTCGACTATGGCTACACCTTC; CDR3aa: CASSQDFRVDYGYTF
v_gene: TRBV9; abundance: .; d_gene: TRBD2; j_gene: TRBJ2-3; CDR3nt: TGTGCCAGCACCCAACGCGGTAGCGGGGGGGCCGCAGATACGCAGTATTTT; CDR3aa: CASTQRGSGGAADTQYF
v_gene: TRBV18; abundance: .; d_gene: .; j_gene: TRBJ1-1; CDR3nt: TGTGCCAGCTCACCAAACAACGACAGGAGCCCGCAAGCTTTCTTT; CDR3aa: CASSPNNDRSPQAFF
v_gene: TRBV4-1; abundance: .; d_gene: TRBD1; j_gene: TRBJ2-6; CDR3nt: TGCGCCAGCAGCCAAGCCGGGACAGGGTCTGGGGCCAACGTCCTGACTTTC; CDR3aa: CASSQAGTGSGANVLTF
v_gene: TRBV5-4; abundance: .; d_gene: TRBD1; j_gene: TRBJ1-6; CDR3nt: TGTGCCAGCAGCATCCGGGACAGGGTCAGTTCACCCCTCCACTTT; CDR3aa: CASSIRDRVSSPLHF
v_gene: TRBV28; abundance: .; d_gene: .; j_gene: TRBJ1-2; CDR3nt: TGTGCCAGCAGACCCGGACAGAACTATGGCTACACCTTC; CDR3aa: CASRPGQNYGYTF
v_gene: TRBV18; abundance: .; d_gene: TRBD1; j_gene: TRBJ2-5; CDR3nt: TGTGCCAGCTCAACCAGGACAGGGCGAGAGACCCAGTACTTC; CDR3aa: CASSTRTGRETQYF
v_gene: TRBV29-1; abundance: .; d_gene: .; j_gene: TRBJ2-5; CDR3nt: TGCAGCGCCGTTCCCGGAGGGGAGACCCAGTACTTC; CDR3aa: CSAVPGGETQYF
v_gene: TRBV4-2; abundance: .; d_gene: TRBD2; j_gene: TRBJ2-3; CDR3nt: TGTGCCAGCAGCCAAGAACTAGCGGGGGGGCCCAGAGATACGCAGTATTTT; CDR3aa: CASSQELAGGPRDTQYF
v_gene: TRBV9; abundance: few; d_gene: .; j_gene: TRBJ1-2; CDR3nt: TGTGCCAGCAGCGTAGCATTTAGGGGTAGCTATGGCTACACCTTC; CDR3aa: CASSVAFRGSYGYTF
v_gene: TRBV2; abundance: .; d_gene: .; j_gene: TRBJ2-5; CDR3nt: TGTGCCAGCAGTACCGACACCTTTCAAGAGACCCAGTACTTC; CDR3aa: CASSTDTFQETQYF
v_gene: TRBV7-9; abundance: few; d_gene: .; j_gene: TRBJ2-7; CDR3nt: TGTGCCAGCAGCTTAGCCGAGGACTTCCACGAGCAGTACTTC; CDR3aa: CASSLAEDFHEQYF
v_gene: TRBV18; abundance: .; d_gene: TRBD2; j_gene: TRBJ2-1; CDR3nt: TGTGCCAGCTCACGGGCGGGGGGGCTCCATGAGCAGTTCTTC; CDR3aa: CASSRAGGLHEQFF